Here is one T cell receptor beta chain with its context. No antigen is known for it. Germline V CDR1 and CDR2: GTSNPN, SVGIG (reference sequence). Deletions cut 2 bases from V and 7 bases from J, with 14 bases between. This CDR3 region has 13 residues. The protocol was immunoSEQ multiplex PCR, while the TCRdb copy is restricted to in-frame clones and leaves out a portion. The sample lists 150,000 to 200,000 clones, approximately 93% occurring once. The data derive from a study of T cell responses to AZD1222 COVID-19 vaccine. General study points: Spike regions recognized by vaccine-associated CD4 TCRs spanned the protein, led by 160-218 and 743-854.

The chain is built from TRBV30 and TRBJ1-2; D remains ambiguous. This clonotype originated in an adult who received the AZD1222 COVID-19 vaccine. Sequenced material: peripheral blood, taken 28 days after the second AZD1222 dose. Written as DNA, the CDR3 is TGTGCCTGGAGTAGGTCGGGGAGGAGTGGCTACACCTTC. Protein: CAWSRSGRSGYTF.